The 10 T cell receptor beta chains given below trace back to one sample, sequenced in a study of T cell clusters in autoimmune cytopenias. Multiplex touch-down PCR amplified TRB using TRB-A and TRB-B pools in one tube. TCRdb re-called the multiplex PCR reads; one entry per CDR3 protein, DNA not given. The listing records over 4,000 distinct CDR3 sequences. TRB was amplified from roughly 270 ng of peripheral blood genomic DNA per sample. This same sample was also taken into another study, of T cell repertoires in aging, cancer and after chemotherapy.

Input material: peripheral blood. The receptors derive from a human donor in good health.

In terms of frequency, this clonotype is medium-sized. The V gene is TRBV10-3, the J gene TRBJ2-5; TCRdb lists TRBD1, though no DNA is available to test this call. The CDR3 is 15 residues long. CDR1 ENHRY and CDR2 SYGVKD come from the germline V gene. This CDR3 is CAISAGGAGQETQYF.

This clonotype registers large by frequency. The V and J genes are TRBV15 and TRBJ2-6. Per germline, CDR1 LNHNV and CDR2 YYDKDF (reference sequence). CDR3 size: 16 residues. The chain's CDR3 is CATSRDEGSGANVLTF. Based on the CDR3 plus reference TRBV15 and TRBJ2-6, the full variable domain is DAMVIQNPRYQVTQFGKPVTLSCSQTLNHNVMYWYQQKSSQAPKLLFHYYDKDFNNEADTPDNFQSRRPNTSFCFLDIRSPGLGDTAMYLCATSRDEGSGANVLTFGAGSRLTVL.

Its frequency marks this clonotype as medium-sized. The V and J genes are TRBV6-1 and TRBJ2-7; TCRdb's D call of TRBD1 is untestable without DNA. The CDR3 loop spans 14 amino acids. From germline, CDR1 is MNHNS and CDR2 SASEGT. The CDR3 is CASSSRMTSYEQYF.

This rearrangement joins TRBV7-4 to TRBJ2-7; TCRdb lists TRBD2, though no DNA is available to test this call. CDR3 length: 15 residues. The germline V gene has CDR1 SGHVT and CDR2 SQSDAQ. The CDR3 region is CVPATGTRLTYEQYF.

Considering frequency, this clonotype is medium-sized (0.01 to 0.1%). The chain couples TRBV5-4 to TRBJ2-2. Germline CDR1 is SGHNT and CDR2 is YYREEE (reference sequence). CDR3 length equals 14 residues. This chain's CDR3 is CASSLRSGIGELFF.

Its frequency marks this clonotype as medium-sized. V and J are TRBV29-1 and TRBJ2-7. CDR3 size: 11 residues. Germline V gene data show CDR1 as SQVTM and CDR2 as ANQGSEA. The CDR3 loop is CSVSSAYEQYF.

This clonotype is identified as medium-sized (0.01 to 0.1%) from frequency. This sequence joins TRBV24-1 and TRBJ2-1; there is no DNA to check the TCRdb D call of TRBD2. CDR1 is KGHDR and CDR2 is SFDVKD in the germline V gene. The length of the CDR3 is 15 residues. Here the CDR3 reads CATNRLRKAYNEQFF.

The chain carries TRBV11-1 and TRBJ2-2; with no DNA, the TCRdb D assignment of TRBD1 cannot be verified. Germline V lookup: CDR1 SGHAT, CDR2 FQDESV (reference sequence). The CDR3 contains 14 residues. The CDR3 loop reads CASSPEGGTGELFF.

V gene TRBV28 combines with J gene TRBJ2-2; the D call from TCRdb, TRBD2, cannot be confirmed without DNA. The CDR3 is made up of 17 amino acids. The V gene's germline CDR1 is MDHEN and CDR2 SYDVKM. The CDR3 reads CASRDTLAGANTGELFF. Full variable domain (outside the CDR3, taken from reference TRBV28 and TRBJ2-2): DVKVTQSSRYLVKRTGEKVFLECVQDMDHENMFWYRQDPGLGLRLIYFSYDVKMKEKGDIPEGYSVSREKKERFSLILESASTNQTSMYLCASRDTLAGANTGELFFGEGSRLTVL.

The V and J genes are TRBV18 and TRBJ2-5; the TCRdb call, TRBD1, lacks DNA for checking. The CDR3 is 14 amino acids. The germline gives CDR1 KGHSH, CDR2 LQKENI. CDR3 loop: CASSPSGSQETQYF.